This entry is about one T cell receptor beta chain. No antigen is known for it. This specimen belongs to a study of T cell responses to AZD1222 COVID-19 vaccine. Study-level findings and limits: Among those given AZD1222, only 5 to 7 were seropositive at baseline. Reports say nearly half of spike-specific TCRs go after unmutated variant regions.

Libraries were prepared by immunoSEQ multiplex PCR; TCRdb keeps only in-frame clonotypes and omits some of them. Here the sample spans approximately 45,000 clones, 70% to 90% being singletons. With V trimmed by 4 bases and J by 8 bases, 6 bases remained unmatched. This CDR3 comprises 15 residues. Germline CDR1 SGHRS, CDR2 YFSETQ. Pooling of second doses given at about 4 or about 12 weeks was done. The rearrangement joins TRBV5-1 to TRBJ1-4; 12 bases match TRBD1. Source: peripheral blood, taken 28 days after the second AZD1222 dose. The receptor was derived from an adult who received the AZD1222 COVID-19 vaccine. The CDR3 DNA reads as TGCGCCAGCAGCGTGGGACAGGGGGCTCGGGAAAAACTGTTTTTT. Amino acids: CASSVGQGAREKLFF.